This TCR beta chain emerged from a study of siplizumab effects on memory and regulatory T cells. The length of the CDR3 is 16 residues. With V trimmed by 3 bases and J by 3 bases, 11 bases remained unmatched. The germline V gene has CDR1 SGHNT and CDR2 YENEEA. The data were produced by immunoSEQ multiplex PCR, yet TCRdb's version contains in-frame clones alone and is incomplete. The table has about 100,000 clones, nearly 95% seen once; the top ten hold 0.55% to 0.7%. The sequence came from a human donor in good health. This sequence joins TRBV11-3 and TRBJ2-7; 7 bases are shared with TRBD1. Sequencing input: Tregs sorted from blood. The CDR3 loop is CASSFHRTGTNYEQYF. The CDR3, as DNA: TGTGCCAGCAGCTTCCACCGGACAGGCACTAACTACGAGCAGTACTTC. Full variable domain (missing parts from reference TRBV11-3 and TRBJ2-7): EAGVVQSPRYKIIEKKQPVAFWCNPISGHNTLYWYLQNLGQGPELLIRYENEEAVDDSQLPKDRFSAERLKGVDSTLKIQPAELGDSAVYLCASSFHRTGTNYEQYFGPGTRLTVT.